This passage covers 6 T cell receptor beta chains from one sample sequenced in a study of blood T cell repertoires in COVID-19. The table came from immunoSEQ multiplex PCR; TCRdb's copy has only in-frame clones and leaves some out. The sample has some 530,000 clones, 88% seen once. Sequencing used PBMCs or T cells enriched from blood (not recorded which). These receptors originate from a woman aged 55-70 years who had recovered from COVID-19.

This chain links TRBV7-8 with TRBJ2-7; D is perhaps TRBD1 (5 bases). The CDR3 is 13 amino acids. Germline CDR1 and CDR2: SGHVS and FQNEAQ. CDR3 nucleotide sequence: TGTGTAATTGGGGCCAACCGTCCCTACGAGCAGTACGTC. Its translation is CVIGANRPYEQYV.

The V gene is TRBV7-9, the J gene TRBJ1-3, with D unresolved. The CDR3 covers 13 residues. Looked up from germline, CDR1 is SEHNR and CDR2 is FQNEAQ (reference sequence). Trimming pared 10 bases from V and 0 bases from J, leaving 10 bases between. As DNA, the CDR3 is TGTGCCATGCGAGGGAGCTCTGGAAACACCATATATTTT. This sequence encodes CAMRGSSGNTIYF.

J is TRBJ2-2 and V is TRBV24-1; 12 bases match TRBD1. The V segment lost 3 bases and the J segment 4 bases; nucleotides outside the gene matches: 5. The CDR3 is 17 amino acids. Germline V gives CDR1 KGHDR, CDR2 SFDVKD. The CDR3 reads CATSDRDRGRSTGELFF. CDR3 sequence (DNA): TGTGCCACCAGTGATCGGGACAGGGGGCGTAGCACCGGGGAGCTGTTTTTT.

In its sample, this clone was seen once. The V gene is TRBV10-1, the J gene TRBJ2-3; the match to TRBD2 covers 10 bases. Germline V gives CDR1 WNHNN, CDR2 SYGVQD (reference sequence). The CDR3 has 17 residues. V trimming: 0 bases; J trimming: 6 bases; junction bases outside the gene matches: 9. CDR3 sequence: CASSESIPASGGDTQYF. Here the CDR3 DNA reads TGCGCCAGCAGTGAGTCGATCCCAGCTAGCGGGGGCGATACGCAGTATTTT.

The chain combines TRBV30 with TRBJ1-2; D remains unclear. The germline V gene has CDR1 GTSNPN and CDR2 SVGIG (reference sequence). The CDR3 covers 13 residues. Trimming left V 2 bases short and J 7 bases short, with 14 bases between. Here the CDR3 DNA reads TGTGCCTGGAGTTCGACACCGTCCAGTGGCTACACCTTC. The encoded protein is CAWSSTPSSGYTF.

The rearrangement joins TRBV11-3 to TRBJ1-1, with TRBD1 as a possible D gene (6 bases). In germline, CDR1 is SGHNT, CDR2 YENEEA. This CDR3 comprises 13 residues. Trimming removed 1 base at V and 10 bases at J, with 13 bases between. The CDR3 is CASSLARTDSAFF. The CDR3 DNA is TGTGCCAGCAGCTTAGCCCGGACAGATTCAGCTTTCTTT.